One sample yielded the 26 T cell receptor beta chains listed below, sequenced in a study of CD4+ T cells in melanoma. Repertoires were generated with immunoSEQ multiplex PCR, while TCRdb's copy carries only in-frame clones and drops some. This sample yields more than 110,000 clones, of which 80% to 95% are seen a single time; less than 2% belongs to the top ten. The receptors derive from a human donor with melanoma.

This chain connects TRBV7-9 to TRBJ2-7; 7 bases line up with TRBD2. After removal of 8 bases from V and 4 bases from J, the junction contained 8 bases not matched to a gene. The CDR3 spans 13 residues. CDR1 SEHNR and CDR2 FQNEAQ come from the germline V gene (reference sequence). CDR3 amino acids: CASRSSGTYEQYF. In DNA form, the CDR3 reads TGTGCCAGCCGCTCTAGCGGAACTTACGAGCAGTACTTC. The complete variable domain, with remaining parts taken from reference TRBV7-9 and TRBJ2-7, reads DTGVSQNPRHKITKRGQNVTFRCDPISEHNRLYWYRQTLGQGPEFLTYFQNEAQLEKSRLLSDRFSAERPKGSFSTLEIQRTEQGDSAMYLCASRSSGTYEQYFGPGTRLTVT.

This rearrangement joins TRBV2 to TRBJ2-3, with a tentative D call TRBD1 (5 bases). The V gene's germline CDR1 is SNHLY and CDR2 FYNNEI. Deletions cut 7 bases from V and 2 bases from J, with 10 bases between. The CDR3 covers 13 residues. The CDR3 nucleotides read TGTGCCAGCAAGACAGAGCACACAGATACGCAGTATTTT. Protein sequence: CASKTEHTDTQYF.

The chain recombines TRBV15 with TRBJ1-6; 7 bases map to TRBD1. This CDR3 region has 17 residues. CDR1 LNHNV and CDR2 YYDKDF come from the germline V gene (reference sequence). Trimming removed 3 bases from V and 6 bases from J; junction bases left unmatched: 11. The CDR3 DNA sequence: TGTGCCACCAGCAGGGGAGGGGGCGACTTGACTAATTCACCCCTCCACTTT. This codes for CATSRGGGDLTNSPLHF.

The chain uses TRBV5-1 and TRBJ1-1; D remains ambiguous. This CDR3 comprises 16 residues. V lost 5 bases and J lost 6, with 23 bases in between. In germline, CDR1 is SGHRS, CDR2 YFSETQ. The CDR3 DNA is TGCGCCAGCAGGGCCCATGGAGTGGGGAAGGAGCCTGAAGCTTTCTTT. Translated, it gives CASRAHGVGKEPEAFF.

The chain has TRBV6-4 and TRBJ2-3; D call uncertain. The V end lost 4 bases, the J end lost 2 bases, and 7 bases lay between the germline ends. The CDR3 totals 13 residues. Germline V gene lookup returns CDR1 MRHNA and CDR2 SNTAGT. In DNA form, the CDR3 reads TGTGCCAGCAGTGCTAGAAACACAGATACGCAGTATTTT. Translating gives CASSARNTDTQYF.

This clone has just one count. The rearrangement joins TRBV27 to TRBJ2-7; D is undetermined. CDR3 length equals 13 residues. CDR1 is MNHEY, CDR2 SMNVEV, per germline (reference sequence). V lost 6 bases and J lost 3, with 12 bases in between. DNA of the CDR3: TGTGCCAGCAGGCCCCTGGGTAACTACGAGCAGTACTTC. Its protein product is CASRPLGNYEQYF.

The V and J genes are TRBV28 and TRBJ2-5; D could derive from TRBD1 or TRBD2 (5 bases each). The J call is doubtful: the DNA matches TRBJ2-7 better. The CDR3 length is 12 residues. CDR1 is MDHEN and CDR2 is SYDVKM in the germline V gene. CDR3 in amino acids: CASRKGSYEQYF. The DNA of the CDR3 is TGTGCCAGCAGAAAGGGGAGCTACGAGCAGTACTTC.

The gene calls are TRBV5-1 and TRBJ2-7; 7 nucleotides agree with TRBD1. CDR1 is SGHRS and CDR2 is YFSETQ in the germline V gene. The CDR3 has 16 amino acids. V was pared by 4 bases and J by 2 bases, with 12 bases of the junction left unmatched. The CDR3 DNA sequence: TGCGCCAGCAGCCCAGGGGGATCCACCCGAACCTACGAGCAGTACTTC. Amino acids: CASSPGGSTRTYEQYF.

The V gene is TRBV10-3, the J gene TRBJ1-2; D ambiguous. Germline lookup yields CDR1 ENHRY and CDR2 SYGVKD. CDR3 length equals 14 residues. The V end was cut by 7 bases, the J end by 8 bases, with 20 bases between. The DNA for the CDR3 is TGTGCCATCACGAGCCAGGCTTTATACCGGGGCTACACCTTC. Amino acid sequence: CAITSQALYRGYTF.

V gene TRBV5-6 combines with J gene TRBJ2-2; possible D gene TRBD2, 6 bases. Looked up from germline, CDR1 is SGHDT and CDR2 is YYEEEE. Trimming left V 4 bases short and J 5 bases short, with 9 bases between. This CDR3 is 13 amino acids long. CDR3: CASSRGGTGELFF. The CDR3 DNA reads TGTGCCAGCAGCCGTGGAGGGACCGGGGAGCTGTTTTTT.

This chain uses TRBV30 with TRBJ2-5; D possibly uses TRBD1 or TRBD2 (6 bases each). V was shortened by 1 base and J by 1 base, with 10 bases between the two germline ends. The CDR3 is made up of 14 amino acids. Germline values: CDR1 GTSNPN, CDR2 SVGIG (reference sequence). CDR3: CAWSGGAPQETQYF. The CDR3 DNA is TGTGCCTGGAGTGGGGGGGCCCCCCAAGAGACCCAGTACTTC. The full variable domain, with the rest looked up from reference TRBV30 and TRBJ2-5, is SQTIHQWPATLVQPVGSPLSLECTVEGTSNPNLYWYRQAAGRGLQLLFYSVGIGQISSEVPQNLSASRPQDRQFILSSKKLLLSDSGFYLCAWSGGAPQETQYFGPGTRLLVL.

The chain combines TRBV7-3 with TRBJ1-1; D gene unclear. V lost 0 bases and J 4 bases, leaving 6 bases between the germline ends. Germline lookup yields CDR1 SGHTA and CDR2 FQGTGA. This CDR3 region has 13 residues. The CDR3 sequence is CASSLTETTEAFF. The CDR3 DNA is TGTGCCAGCAGCTTAACTGAGACCACTGAAGCTTTCTTT.

The chain has TRBV7-9 and TRBJ2-1, with D possibly TRBD2 on 6 matching bases. The CDR3 covers 15 residues. V was trimmed by 5 bases and J by 4 bases, leaving 15 bases between them. CDR1 is SEHNR, CDR2 FQNEAQ, per germline (reference sequence). CDR3 sequence: CASSAPGLKYNEQFF. For the CDR3, the DNA is TGTGCCAGCAGCGCGCCGGGACTGAAATACAATGAGCAGTTCTTC.

This clone showed up just a few times. The chain combines TRBV5-4 with TRBJ1-1; 7 bases fit TRBD1. V lost 4 bases and J lost 5; bases outside the gene matches: 8. The CDR3 extends over 14 amino acids. Germline loops: CDR1 SGHNT, CDR2 YYREEE (reference sequence). In DNA form, the CDR3 reads TGTGCCAGCAGCGCGACAGGGAGGGAAACTGAAGCTTTCTTT. It specifies CASSATGRETEAFF.

Remarks on this clone: The identical CDR3 is also encoded by other nucleotide sequences in the sample. The gene calls are TRBV5-1 and TRBJ1-2; possibly TRBD1 for D (6 bases). The CDR3 runs to 13 residues. The germline gives CDR1 SGHRS, CDR2 YFSETQ. The V end lost 2 bases, the J end lost 3 bases, and 8 bases lay between the germline ends. CDR3 sequence (DNA): TGCGCCAGCAGCTTACAGGGAGACTATGGCTACACCTTC. Encoded protein: CASSLQGDYGYTF.

This rearrangement joins TRBV9 to TRBJ2-1, with 10 positions matching TRBD2. The junction had 16 bases not matched to a gene; V was cut back by 6 bases and J by 4 bases. CDR1 and CDR2 (germline): SGDLS, YYNGEE. This CDR3 has 18 amino acids. CDR3 protein: CASTPRPSSGGVYNEQFF. The DNA for the CDR3 is TGTGCCAGCACCCCCAGACCCTCCAGCGGGGGGGTATACAATGAGCAGTTCTTC.

The gene calls are TRBV5-1 and TRBJ1-4, with 12 nucleotides matching TRBD1. CDR1 and CDR2 (germline): SGHRS, YFSETQ. This CDR3 region has 15 residues. J was trimmed by 8 bases and V by 0 bases; bases with no gene match: 2. The DNA of the CDR3 is TGCGCCAGCAGCTTGGTCGGGACAGGGGGCGAAAAACTGTTTTTT. Translated, it gives CASSLVGTGGEKLFF.

The chain carries TRBV30 and TRBJ1-1; D is unclear. Germline CDR1 is GTSNPN and CDR2 is SVGIG (reference sequence). V was trimmed by 1 base and J by 6 bases, leaving 15 bases between them. The CDR3 runs to 14 residues. The CDR3 loop is CAWSDGRYRAEAFF. The CDR3 bases are TGTGCCTGGAGTGACGGGCGCTACCGGGCTGAAGCTTTCTTT.

This chain uses TRBV29-1 with TRBJ1-1; D is unresolved. V was cut by 2 bases and J by 3 bases, with 7 bases left in between. CDR1 is SQVTM, CDR2 ANQGSEA, per germline. CDR3 length: 12 amino acids. CDR3 in amino acids: CSVELAHTEAFF. CDR3 in DNA: TGCAGCGTTGAACTGGCCCACACTGAAGCTTTCTTT.

The V gene is TRBV18, the J gene TRBJ2-6; D is undetermined. The CDR3 totals 14 residues. V lost 3 bases and J 2 bases, leaving 5 bases between the germline ends. Germline V gives CDR1 KGHSH, CDR2 LQKENI. CDR3 sequence reads: CASSPTAGANVLTF. DNA of the CDR3: TGTGCCAGCTCACCTACAGCTGGGGCCAACGTCCTGACTTTC.

V usage is TRBV7-8 and J usage is TRBJ2-1; D not certain. V lost 6 bases, J lost 4 bases, and 10 bases lay in between. The germline V gene has CDR1 SGHVS and CDR2 FQNEAQ. The CDR3 length is 13 residues. The CDR3 DNA reads as TGTGCCAGCAGGCCAAACGGGTACAATGAGCAGTTCTTC. Protein sequence: CASRPNGYNEQFF. Filled out from reference TRBV7-8 and TRBJ2-1, the complete variable domain reads GAGVSQSPRYKVAKRGQDVALRCDPISGHVSLFWYQQALGQGPEFLTYFQNEAQLDKSGLPSDRFFAERPEGSVSTLKIQRTQQEDSAVYLCASRPNGYNEQFFGPGTRLTVL.

This chain uses TRBV15 with TRBJ2-4, with TRBD1 matching 9 bases. The CDR3 covers 13 residues. V dropped 3 bases and J dropped 9; count of bases not matched to a gene: 3. CDR1 and CDR2 (germline): LNHNV, YYDKDF (reference sequence). The CDR3 sequence: CATSRDRGGIQYF. CDR3 DNA sequence: TGTGCCACCAGCAGGGACAGGGGAGGCATTCAGTACTTC. The variable domain in full, with the rest retrieved from reference TRBV15 and TRBJ2-4, is DAMVIQNPRYQVTQFGKPVTLSCSQTLNHNVMYWYQQKSSQAPKLLFHYYDKDFNNEADTPDNFQSRRPNTSFCFLDIRSPGLGDTAMYLCATSRDRGGIQYFGAGTRLSVL.

This rearrangement joins TRBV10-3 to TRBJ2-1; D is perhaps TRBD2 (6 bases). Germline CDR1 is ENHRY and CDR2 is SYGVKD. The CDR3 totals 16 residues. The V gene lost 3 bases and the J gene lost 0 bases, with 12 bases spanning the gap. CDR3: CAISESLARSYNEQFF. The CDR3 DNA sequence: TGTGCCATCAGTGAATCACTAGCCCGCTCCTACAATGAGCAGTTCTTC.

V usage is TRBV6-1 and J usage is TRBJ1-2; TRBD1 matches at 10 bases. Germline CDR1 MNHNS, CDR2 SASEGT. V lost 1 base, J lost 7 bases, and 9 bases stayed unmatched. The CDR3 is made up of 16 amino acids. CDR3 region: CASSEVFGTGVGGYTF. As DNA, the CDR3 is TGTGCCAGCAGTGAAGTTTTTGGGACAGGGGTCGGTGGCTACACCTTC.

CDR3 nucleotide sequence: TGTGCCAGCTTATTAACGGGACAGGGTCGCGAGCAGTACTTC. The encoded protein is CASLLTGQGREQYF. The gene calls are TRBV2 and TRBJ2-7; TRBD1 agrees at 9 bases. The CDR3 extends over 14 amino acids. The germline CDR1 and CDR2 sequences are SNHLY and FYNNEI. J gave up 6 bases and V 8 bases, and 11 bases lay outside the gene matches.

The chain carries TRBV19 and TRBJ2-1; 15 positions agree with TRBD2. There are 13 residues in the CDR3. Germline V gene lookup returns CDR1 LNHDA and CDR2 SQIVND (reference sequence). The V segment lost 9 bases and the J segment 10 bases; nucleotides outside the gene matches: 4. This chain's CDR3 is CARGLAGGFEQFF. The CDR3, as DNA: TGTGCCAGAGGACTAGCGGGGGGGTTCGAGCAGTTCTTC.